A selection of T cell receptor beta chains follows, all from one sample in a study of T cell changes during pregnancy in multiple sclerosis. Assay used: immunoSEQ multiplex PCR; TCRdb lists only in-frame clones, some missing. The data show almost 50,000 clones, 85% to 95% seen once. The sample here was peripheral blood, taken after pregnancy. These receptors all come from a female donor with multiple sclerosis, enrolled in a pregnancy study. Both conserved end residues are part of each CDR3. The D gene is left open where the match is weak. Clone size is given for some rows only: seen once, a few or many times, or a class if the clone is expanded.

>NA|TRBD1|13|TRBJ2-1|TRBV10-1
TGCGCCAGCAATAGGACAGGGGGCAATGAGCAGTTCTTC
CASNRTGGNEQFF
>NA|TRBD1|17|TRBJ2-5|TRBV7-8
TGTGCCAGCAGCCCAGGACAGGGGTTTCCCTCACAAGAGACCCAGTACTTC
CASSPGQGFPSQETQYF
>NA|NA|17|TRBJ2-3|TRBV7-3
TGTGCCAGCAGCTTTCTTGGGGGCCCCGTGCCCACAGATACGCAGTATTTT
CASSFLGGPVPTDTQYF
>NA|NA|14|TRBJ1-1|TRBV5-8
TGTGCCAGCAGCCCATTGGGGGGGCGGACTGAAGCTTTCTTT
CASSPLGGRTEAFF
>NA|TRBD1|14|TRBJ2-7|TRBV11-3
TGTGCCAGCAGCTTAAGGGACAGCTCCTACGAGCAGTACTTC
CASSLRDSSYEQYF
>NA|TRBD1|12|TRBJ1-1|TRBV29-1
TGCAGCGCCGAGACAGGGGACACTGAAGCTTTCTTT
CSAETGDTEAFF
>NA|TRBD2|15|TRBJ2-3|TRBV7-3
TGTGCCAGCAGCTTCACTAGCGGGGCCACAGATACGCAGTATTTT
CASSFTSGATDTQYF
>once|TRBD1|17|TRBJ1-1|TRBV6-1
TGTGCCAGCAGGGAACCCCTTTCGGACAGGGGGAACACTGAAGCTTTCTTT
CASREPLSDRGNTEAFF
>few|TRBD1|15|TRBJ1-5|TRBV7-9
TGTGCCAGCAGCTCCTCACAGGGGAACAATCAGCCCCAGCATTTT
CASSSSQGNNQPQHF
>NA|NA|14|TRBJ2-7|TRBV10-3
TGTGCCATCAGACAGGCCGGGAGCTCCTACGAGCAGTACTTC
CAIRQAGSSYEQYF
>NA|NA|17|TRBJ1-5|TRBV5-8
TGTGCCAGCAGAACCGGGATGGGAGAGTATAGCAATCAGCCCCAGCATTTT
CASRTGMGEYSNQPQHF
>NA|NA|10|TRBJ2-3|TRBV4-1
TGCGCCAGCAGCCTTAATACGCAGTATTTT
CASSLNTQYF
>once|TRBD1|16|TRBJ1-1|TRBV18
TGTGCCAGCTTAAAGGGGGCAGGGGGCCTGAACACTGAAGCTTTCTTT
CASLKGAGGLNTEAFF
>NA|NA|15|TRBJ2-7|TRBV25-1
TGTGCCAGCAGTGAATCCCCTCGCCTAAACTACGAGCAGTACTTC
CASSESPRLNYEQYF
>NA|TRBD1|14|TRBJ2-3|TRBV6-4
TGTGCCAGCAGTGGGACAGGGGGGACAGATACGCAGTATTTT
CASSGTGGTDTQYF
>NA|NA|12|TRBJ1-5|TRBV27
TGTGCCAGCAGTCCCCCTAATCAGCCCCAGCATTTT
CASSPPNQPQHF
>NA|NA|12|TRBJ1-2|TRBV10-3
TGTGCCATCGACGAAGGGGACTATGGCTACACCTTC
CAIDEGDYGYTF
>once|TRBD1|16|TRBJ1-6|TRBV7-8
TGTGCCAGCAGCTTCGACAGGGCGGGCTATAATTCACCCCTCCACTTT
CASSFDRAGYNSPLHF
>NA|NA|12|TRBJ1-1|TRBV6-1
TGTGCCAGCAGCGAGGAAAGCCCTGAAGCTTTCTTT
CASSEESPEAFF
>NA|NA|13|TRBJ2-3|TRBV29-1
TGCAGCGTTGAAACTTCAACAGTCTCCTCGCAGTATTTT
CSVETSTVSSQYF
>once|TRBD1|14|TRBJ1-1|TRBV5-1
TGCGCCAGCAGCTCGACAGGGTATGGCACTGAAGCTTTCTTT
CASSSTGYGTEAFF
>NA|NA|12|TRBJ1-2|TRBV18
TGTGCCAGCTCACCATGGGGGCTTGGCTACACCTTC
CASSPWGLGYTF
>few|NA|12|TRBJ1-3|TRBV7-2
TGTGCCAGCGGGGGGACGGGAAACACCATATATTTT
CASGGTGNTIYF
>NA|NA|14|TRBJ2-7|TRBV7-2
TGTGCCAGCAGCCTAGGTGGACAGAGGAACGAGCAGTACTTC
CASSLGGQRNEQYF
>NA|NA|12|TRBJ1-2|TRBV6-5
TGTGCCAGCAGCGCCCCGGGGGGAGGCTACACCTTC
CASSAPGGGYTF
>NA|NA|15|TRBJ1-2|TRBV4-3
TGCGCCAGCAGCCAAGAGCTTTTGGGAGGGTATGGCTACACCTTC
CASSQELLGGYGYTF
>once|NA|15|TRBJ1-5|TRBV7-5
TGTGTCAGAAGCTTAGTGACGGGGGGGAATCAGCCCCAGCATTTT
CVRSLVTGGNQPQHF
>NA|NA|13|TRBJ1-2|TRBV12-5
TGTGCTAGTGGTCCACGACAGGAAGGTGGCTACACCTTC
CASGPRQEGGYTF
>NA|NA|14|TRBJ1-2|TRBV14
TGTGCCAGCAGCCCACTCATCTCCGGGGTAGGCTACACCTTC
CASSPLISGVGYTF
>NA|TRBD1|16|TRBJ2-3|TRBV7-3
TGTGCCAGCAGCGAGGCCGGGACAGGTTACACAGATACGCAGTATTTT
CASSEAGTGYTDTQYF
>NA|TRBD1|14|TRBJ1-1|TRBV2
TGTGCCAGCGGACCAGGGGGCGCGAGCACTGAAGCTTTCTTT
CASGPGGASTEAFF
>NA|NA|13|TRBJ1-1|TRBV9
TGTGCCAGCAGTCCTCGGGGGGGCACTGAAGCTTTCTTT
CASSPRGGTEAFF
>NA|NA|15|TRBJ1-4|TRBV4-3
TGCGCCAGCAGCCGTCAGACAGCAACTAATGAAAAACTGTTTTTT
CASSRQTATNEKLFF
>NA|TRBD1|15|TRBJ1-2|TRBV11-2
TGTGCCAGCAGCCCCGACAGGGCTGCCTTTATTGGCTACACCTTC
CASSPDRAAFIGYTF
>NA|TRBD1|14|TRBJ2-3|TRBV11-2
TGTGCCAGCAGCTTAGAGGGGACAGCAGATACGCAGTATTTT
CASSLEGTADTQYF
>NA|NA|18|TRBJ2-5|TRBV7-2
TGTGCCAGCAGTCACCAACTCGGGGGGCCACTGTTGCAAGAGACCCAGTACTTC
CASSHQLGGPLLQETQYF
>NA|NA|15|TRBJ2-1|TRBV7-2
TGTGCCAGCAGCCCTGGAGGGACAGCCTACAATGAGCAGTTCTTC
CASSPGGTAYNEQFF
>NA|NA|14|TRBJ2-1|TRBV29-1
TGCAGCGTTCCCGGGACTGCTCTCCTCAATGAGCAGTTCTTC
CSVPGTALLNEQFF
>NA|NA|16|TRBJ1-5|TRBV23-1
TGCGCCACCCTTGACCCGGGGTTAGATGGCAATCAGCCCCAGCATTTT
CATLDPGLDGNQPQHF
>NA|NA|13|TRBJ2-7|TRBV19
TGTGCCAGTATGAGAAGAGGGTCCTACGAGCAGTACTTC
CASMRRGSYEQYF
>NA|TRBD2|14|TRBJ2-3|TRBV9
TGTGCCAGCAGCGTCGGGGGGGCGGCAGATACGCAGTATTTT
CASSVGGAADTQYF
>NA|TRBD1|15|TRBJ1-4|TRBV7-9
TGTGCCAGCAGCAGAGACAGGGTTACTAATGAAAAACTGTTTTTT
CASSRDRVTNEKLFF
>NA|TRBD1|16|TRBJ2-3|TRBV4-3
TGCGCCAGCAGCCAATTCGACAGGGGATTCACAGATACGCAGTATTTT
CASSQFDRGFTDTQYF
>NA|NA|16|TRBJ1-1|TRBV5-1
TGCGCCAGCAGCAGGGGCGGGGTGGGGGATTGGCCTGAAGCTTTCTTT
CASSRGGVGDWPEAFF
>NA|NA|15|TRBJ1-3|TRBV6-6
TGTGCCAGCACGGCATCTAACATCGGGGGAAACACCATATATTTT
CASTASNIGGNTIYF
>NA|TRBD1|15|TRBJ1-2|TRBV7-9
TGTGCCAGCAGCCCCGCGGGCACAGGGGACTATGGCTACACCTTC
CASSPAGTGDYGYTF
>NA|TRBD2|15|TRBJ2-7|TRBV9
TGTGCCAGCAGCGTAGGAGCGGGGGGGATCCGCGAGCAGTACTTC
CASSVGAGGIREQYF
>once|TRBD1|14|TRBJ2-7|TRBV5-8
TGTGCCAGCAGCCCGCGAGGACAGGGCTACGAGCAGTACTTC
CASSPRGQGYEQYF
>NA|NA|14|TRBJ1-5|TRBV7-2
TGTGCCAGCCAGGGACATGATATGTATCAGCCCCAGCATTTT
CASQGHDMYQPQHF